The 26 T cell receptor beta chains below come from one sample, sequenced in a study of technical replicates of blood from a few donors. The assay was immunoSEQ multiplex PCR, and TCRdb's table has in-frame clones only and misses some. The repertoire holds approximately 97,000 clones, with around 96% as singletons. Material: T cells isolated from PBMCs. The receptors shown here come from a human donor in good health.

The CDR3 sequence: CASSILQGSQPQHF. CDR3 coding DNA: TGTGCCAGTAGTATTCTACAGGGGTCTCAGCCCCAGCATTTT. V and J are TRBV19 and TRBJ1-5; 7 nucleotides align to TRBD1. V gave up 3 bases and J gave up 6 bases; unmatched junction bases: 5. CDR3 length equals 14 residues. From germline, CDR1 is LNHDA and CDR2 SQIVND (reference sequence).

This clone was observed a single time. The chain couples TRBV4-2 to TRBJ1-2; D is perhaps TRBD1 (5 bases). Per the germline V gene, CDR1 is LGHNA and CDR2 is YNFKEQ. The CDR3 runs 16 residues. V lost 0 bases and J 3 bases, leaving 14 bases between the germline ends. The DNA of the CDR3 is TGTGCCAGCAGCCAAGAGGCAGGGAACCTTCACTATGGCTACACCTTC. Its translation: CASSQEAGNLHYGYTF.

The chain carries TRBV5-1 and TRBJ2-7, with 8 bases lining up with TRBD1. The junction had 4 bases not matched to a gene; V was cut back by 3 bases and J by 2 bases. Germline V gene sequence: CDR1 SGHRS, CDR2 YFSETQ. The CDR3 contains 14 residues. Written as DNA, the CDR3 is TGCGCCAGCAGCTCTGGACAGGGCCCCTACGAGCAGTACTTC. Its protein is CASSSGQGPYEQYF.

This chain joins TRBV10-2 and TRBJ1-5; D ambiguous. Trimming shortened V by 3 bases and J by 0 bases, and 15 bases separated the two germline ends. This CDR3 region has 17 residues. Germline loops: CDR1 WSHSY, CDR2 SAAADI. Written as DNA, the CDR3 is TGCGCCAGCAGTGACTCTCGGGAAGTTTATAGCAATCAGCCCCAGCATTTT. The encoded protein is CASSDSREVYSNQPQHF.

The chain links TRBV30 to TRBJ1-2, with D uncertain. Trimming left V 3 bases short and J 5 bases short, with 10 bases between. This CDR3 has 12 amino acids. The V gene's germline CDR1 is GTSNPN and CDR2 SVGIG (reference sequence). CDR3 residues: CAWSGGEYGYTF. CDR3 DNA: TGTGCCTGGAGCGGCGGGGAATATGGCTACACCTTC.

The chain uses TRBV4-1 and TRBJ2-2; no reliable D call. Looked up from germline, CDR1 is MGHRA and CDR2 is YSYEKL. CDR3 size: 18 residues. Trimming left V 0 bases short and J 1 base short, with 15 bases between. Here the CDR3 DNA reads TGCGCCAGCAGCCAAGATACGGTTCTACTCAAGAACACCGGGGAGCTGTTTTTT. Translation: CASSQDTVLLKNTGELFF.

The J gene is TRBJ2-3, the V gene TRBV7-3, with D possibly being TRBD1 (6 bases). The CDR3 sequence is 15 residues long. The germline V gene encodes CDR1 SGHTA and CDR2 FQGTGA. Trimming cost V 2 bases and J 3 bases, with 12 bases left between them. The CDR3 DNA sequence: TGTGCCAGCAGCTTAGAGCAACAGGGAACAGATACGCAGTATTTT. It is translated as CASSLEQQGTDTQYF.

The CDR3, as DNA: TGCGCCAGCACCGACAGGGATCCCTCTGGGGCCAACGTCCTGACTTTC. It specifies CASTDRDPSGANVLTF. The chain carries TRBV10-1 and TRBJ2-6; the match to TRBD1 covers 7 bases. CDR1 and CDR2 from the germline V gene are WNHNN and SYGVQD (reference sequence). The CDR3 is 16 residues long. The V segment lost 7 bases and the J segment 0 bases; nucleotides outside the gene matches: 6.

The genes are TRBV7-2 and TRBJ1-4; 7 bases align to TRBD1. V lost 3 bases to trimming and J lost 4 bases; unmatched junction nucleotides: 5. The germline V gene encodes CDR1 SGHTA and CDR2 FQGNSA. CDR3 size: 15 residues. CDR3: CASSLGQRNNEKLFF. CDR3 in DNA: TGTGCCAGCAGCTTGGGACAGCGGAATAATGAAAAACTGTTTTTT.

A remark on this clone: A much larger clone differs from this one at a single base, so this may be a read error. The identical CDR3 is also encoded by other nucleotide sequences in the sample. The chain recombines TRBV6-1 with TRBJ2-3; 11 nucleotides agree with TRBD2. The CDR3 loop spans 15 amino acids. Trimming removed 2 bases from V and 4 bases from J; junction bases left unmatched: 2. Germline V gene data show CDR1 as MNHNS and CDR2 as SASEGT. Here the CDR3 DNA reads TGTGCCAGCAGTGAATTAGCGGGAGGGCCAGATACGCAGTATTTT. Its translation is CASSELAGGPDTQYF.

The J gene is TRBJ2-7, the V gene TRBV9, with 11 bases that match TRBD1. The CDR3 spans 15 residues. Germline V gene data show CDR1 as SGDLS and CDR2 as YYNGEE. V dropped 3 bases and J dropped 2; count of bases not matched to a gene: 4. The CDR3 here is CASSAGTGGTYEQYF. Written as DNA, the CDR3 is TGTGCCAGCAGCGCTGGGACAGGGGGTACCTACGAGCAGTACTTC.

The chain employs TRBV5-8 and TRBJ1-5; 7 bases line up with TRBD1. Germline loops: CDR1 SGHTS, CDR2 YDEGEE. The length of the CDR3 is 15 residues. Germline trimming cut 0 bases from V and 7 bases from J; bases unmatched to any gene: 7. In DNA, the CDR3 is TGTGCCAGCAGCTTGGTAGACAGGGTAGGACAGCCCCAGCATTTT. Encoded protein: CASSLVDRVGQPQHF.

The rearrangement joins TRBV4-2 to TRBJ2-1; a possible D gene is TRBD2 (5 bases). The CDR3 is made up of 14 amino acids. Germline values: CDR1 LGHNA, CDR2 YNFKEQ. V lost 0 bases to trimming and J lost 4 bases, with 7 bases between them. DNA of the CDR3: TGTGCCAGCAGCCAAGATCGGGGTTACAATGAGCAGTTCTTC. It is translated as CASSQDRGYNEQFF.

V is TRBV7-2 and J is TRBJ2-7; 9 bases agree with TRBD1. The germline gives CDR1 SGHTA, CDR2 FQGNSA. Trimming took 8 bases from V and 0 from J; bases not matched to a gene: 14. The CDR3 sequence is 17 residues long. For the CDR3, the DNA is TGTGCCAGCGGGGTCTATGGGACAGGGTTCCTCTCCTACGAGCAGTACTTC. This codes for CASGVYGTGFLSYEQYF.

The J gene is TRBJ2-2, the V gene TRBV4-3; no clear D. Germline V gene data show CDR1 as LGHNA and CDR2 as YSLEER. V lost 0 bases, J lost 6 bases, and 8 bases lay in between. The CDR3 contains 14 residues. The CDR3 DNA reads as TGCGCCAGCAGCCAAGACGAACACCCCGGGGAGCTGTTTTTT. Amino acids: CASSQDEHPGELFF.

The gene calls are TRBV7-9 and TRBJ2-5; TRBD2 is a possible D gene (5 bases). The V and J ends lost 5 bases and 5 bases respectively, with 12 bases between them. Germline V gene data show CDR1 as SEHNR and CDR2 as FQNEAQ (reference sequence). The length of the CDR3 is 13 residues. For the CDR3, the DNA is TGTGCCAGCAGCACCTTGGAGCGGGAGACCCAGTACTTC. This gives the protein CASSTLERETQYF. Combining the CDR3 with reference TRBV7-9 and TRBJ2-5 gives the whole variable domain DTGVSQNPRHKITKRGQNVTFRCDPISEHNRLYWYRQTLGQGPEFLTYFQNEAQLEKSRLLSDRFSAERPKGSFSTLEIQRTEQGDSAMYLCASSTLERETQYFGPGTRLLVL.

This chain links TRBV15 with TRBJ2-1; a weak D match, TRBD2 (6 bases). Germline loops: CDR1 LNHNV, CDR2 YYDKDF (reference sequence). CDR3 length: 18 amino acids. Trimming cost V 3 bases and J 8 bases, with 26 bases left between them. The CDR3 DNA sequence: TGTGCCACCAGCAGTGTTCCGGGACTCCGTCAGGAGGCCGATGAGCAGTTCTTC. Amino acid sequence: CATSSVPGLRQEADEQFF. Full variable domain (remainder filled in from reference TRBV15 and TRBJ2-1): DAMVIQNPRYQVTQFGKPVTLSCSQTLNHNVMYWYQQKSSQAPKLLFHYYDKDFNNEADTPDNFQSRRPNTSFCFLDIRSPGLGDTAMYLCATSSVPGLRQEADEQFFGPGTRLTVL.

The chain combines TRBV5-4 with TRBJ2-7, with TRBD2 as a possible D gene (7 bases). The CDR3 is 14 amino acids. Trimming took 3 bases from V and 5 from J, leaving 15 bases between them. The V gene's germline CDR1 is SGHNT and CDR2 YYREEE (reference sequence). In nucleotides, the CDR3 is TGTGCCAGCAGCTCCGAGCGGGACAACGACGAGCAGTACTTC. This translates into CASSSERDNDEQYF.

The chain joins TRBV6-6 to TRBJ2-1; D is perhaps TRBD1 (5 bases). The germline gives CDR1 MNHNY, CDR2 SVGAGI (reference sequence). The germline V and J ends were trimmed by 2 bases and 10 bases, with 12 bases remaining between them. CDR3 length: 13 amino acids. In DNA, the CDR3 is TGTGCCAGCAGTTACGGGGCCGTTACGGAGCAGTTCTTC. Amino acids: CASSYGAVTEQFF.

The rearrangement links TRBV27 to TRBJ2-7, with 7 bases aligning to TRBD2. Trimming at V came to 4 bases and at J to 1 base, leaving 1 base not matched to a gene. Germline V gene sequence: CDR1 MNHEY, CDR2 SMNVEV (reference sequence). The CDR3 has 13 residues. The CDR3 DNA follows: TGTGCCAGCAGTTGGGGGGGGTCCTACGAGCAGTACTTC. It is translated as CASSWGGSYEQYF.

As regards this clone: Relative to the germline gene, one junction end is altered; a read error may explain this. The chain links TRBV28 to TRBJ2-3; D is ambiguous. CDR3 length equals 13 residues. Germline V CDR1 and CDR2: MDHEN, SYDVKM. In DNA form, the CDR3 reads TGTGCCAGCAGTCCGACAAGCACGGATACGCAGTATTTT. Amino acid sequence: CASSPTSTDTQYF. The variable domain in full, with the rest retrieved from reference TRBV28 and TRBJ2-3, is DVKVTQSSRYLVKRTGEKVFLECVQDMDHENMFWYRQDPGLGLRLIYFSYDVKMKEKGDIPEGYSVSREKKERFSLILESASTNQTSMYLCASSPTSTDTQYFGPGTRLTVL.

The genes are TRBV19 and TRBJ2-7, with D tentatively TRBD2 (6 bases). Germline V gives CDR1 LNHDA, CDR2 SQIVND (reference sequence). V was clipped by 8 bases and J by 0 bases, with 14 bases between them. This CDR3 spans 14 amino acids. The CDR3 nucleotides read TGTGCCAGTTCCTCCTATAGCGGCTCCTACGAGCAGTACTTC. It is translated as CASSSYSGSYEQYF.

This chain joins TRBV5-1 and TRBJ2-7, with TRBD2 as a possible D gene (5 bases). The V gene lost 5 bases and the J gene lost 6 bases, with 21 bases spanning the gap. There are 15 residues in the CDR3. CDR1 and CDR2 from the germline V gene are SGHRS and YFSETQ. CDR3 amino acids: CASRSPRTPKGEQYF. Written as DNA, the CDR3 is TGCGCCAGCAGGTCTCCTAGGACTCCTAAGGGCGAGCAGTACTTC.

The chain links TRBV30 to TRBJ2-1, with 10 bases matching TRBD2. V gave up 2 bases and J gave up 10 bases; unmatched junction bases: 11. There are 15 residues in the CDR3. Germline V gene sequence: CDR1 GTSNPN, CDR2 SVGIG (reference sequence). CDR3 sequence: CAWSRGNSGRWEQFF. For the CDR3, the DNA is TGTGCCTGGAGTAGAGGCAATAGCGGGAGGTGGGAGCAGTTCTTC.

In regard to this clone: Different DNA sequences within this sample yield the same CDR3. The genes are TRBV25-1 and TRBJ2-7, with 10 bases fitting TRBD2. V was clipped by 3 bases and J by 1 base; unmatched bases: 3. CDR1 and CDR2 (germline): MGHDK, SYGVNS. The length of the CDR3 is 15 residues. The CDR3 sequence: CASSDRTSGSYEQYF. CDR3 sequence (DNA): TGTGCCAGCAGTGACCGGACTAGCGGATCCTACGAGCAGTACTTC.

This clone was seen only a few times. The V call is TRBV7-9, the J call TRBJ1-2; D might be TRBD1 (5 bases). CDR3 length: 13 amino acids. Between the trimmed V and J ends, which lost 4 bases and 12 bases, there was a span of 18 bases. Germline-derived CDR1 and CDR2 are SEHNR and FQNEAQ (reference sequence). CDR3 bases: TGTGCCAGCAGCTCCATATACAGGTTAGGGCACACCTTC. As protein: CASSSIYRLGHTF.